This T cell receptor (beta chain) was identified in a study of cytomegalovirus exposure and HLA in healthy donors. General study results and limits: With later analysis, a missense DCLRE1C variant became linked to TCR beta V- and J-gene trimming.

Germline CDR1 reads SQVTM; CDR2 reads ANQGSEA. With 4 bases removed from V and 6 bases from J, the gap between germline ends came to 13 bases. The CDR3 has 13 amino acids. PCR employed 60 Vbeta and 13 Jbeta primers. TCRdb's copy holds only in-frame clones and misses some; the assay was immunoSEQ multiplex PCR. The sample has more than 25,000 clones; about two thirds are singletons. Concerning this clone: The antigen is not known.

Specimen: PBMCs. This chain connects TRBV29-1 to TRBJ1-5, with TRBD1 as a possible D gene (6 bases). This clonotype was obtained from a woman aged 45-65 years in good health and CMV-seronegative. The CDR3 loop is CSVAGDKGQPQHF. Here the CDR3 DNA reads TGCAGCGTTGCAGGGGACAAAGGTCAGCCCCAGCATTTT. Variable domain in full (rest from reference TRBV29-1 and TRBJ1-5): SAVISQKPSRDICQRGTSLTIQCQVDSQVTMMFWYRQQPGQSLTLIATANQGSEATYESGFVIDKFPISRPNLTFSTLTVSNMSPEDSSIYLCSVAGDKGQPQHFGDGTRLSIL.